This T cell receptor (beta chain) was sequenced during a study of T cell repertoires in cytomegalovirus infection. TCRdb processed the reads anew with MiXCR; each CDR3 protein has one entry. The sample carries almost 300,000 distinct CDR3 sequences, approximately 8.9% recorded once. This clonotype has at least ten counts. The junction had 12 bases not matched to a gene; V was cut back by 4 bases and J by 6 bases. Germline CDR1 and CDR2: SGHTA and FQGTGA. CDR3 length: 16 amino acids. The chain employs TRBV7-3 and TRBJ2-5; 9 bases agree with TRBD1. The clonotype comes from a human donor in good health (CMV status not recorded). Some clones in this sample may be carry-over from other donors' samples. Sequencing was performed on PBMCs. CDR3 nucleotides: TGTGCCAGCAGCTCGACCGGGACAGGGAATAGGCAGACCCAGTACTTC. Its protein is CASSSTGTGNRQTQYF. Using reference TRBV7-3 and TRBJ2-5 for the parts outside the CDR3, the full variable domain is GAGVSQTPSNKVTEKGKYVELRCDPISGHTALYWYRQSLGQGPEFLIYFQGTGAADDSGLPNDRFFAVRPEGSVSTLKIQRTERGDSAVYLCASSSTGTGNRQTQYFGPGTRLLVL.